Below are 4 T cell receptor beta chains sequenced from a single sample in a study of glioma-infiltrating T cells after dendritic cell vaccination. Repertoires were generated with immunoSEQ multiplex PCR, while TCRdb's copy carries only in-frame clones and drops some. This table holds tens of thousands of clones, 85% found once. As for time point: after dendritic cell vaccination, including at tumor progression/relapse. The starting material was blood, obtained after dendritic cell vaccination. These receptors were collected from a human donor with glioblastoma.

This clone has only one observation. The chain has TRBV30 and TRBJ1-2; the D gene is possibly TRBD1 (6 bases). The length of the CDR3 is 14 residues. Germline V gene data show CDR1 as GTSNPN and CDR2 as SVGIG (reference sequence). V lost 2 bases and J 8 bases, leaving 18 bases between the germline ends. The CDR3 spells CAWSPGARGEGYTF. In DNA form, the CDR3 reads TGTGCCTGGAGTCCAGGGGCCAGGGGAGAAGGCTACACCTTC.

This clone was seen a single time. The J gene is TRBJ1-3, the V gene TRBV4-1; TRBD1 matches at 8 bases. The germline CDR1 and CDR2 sequences are MGHRA and YSYEKL. Trimming at V came to 4 bases and at J to 3 bases, leaving 5 bases not matched to a gene. This CDR3 has 15 amino acids. The CDR3 reads CASSLGQGFGNTIYF. The CDR3 DNA is TGCGCCAGCAGCCTAGGACAGGGCTTTGGAAACACCATATATTTT.

The gene calls are TRBV5-4 and TRBJ2-3; no clear D. V shed 4 bases and J shed 0 bases, with 6 bases lying between them. This CDR3 region has 13 residues. Germline V gene sequence: CDR1 SGHNT, CDR2 YYREEE (reference sequence). The CDR3 here is CASSPTSTDTQYF. For the CDR3, the DNA is TGTGCCAGCAGCCCGACTAGCACAGATACGCAGTATTTT.

This clone was seen a single time. The chain carries TRBV4-3 and TRBJ2-4; 7 bases are shared with TRBD2. Trimming removed 1 base from V and 1 base from J; junction bases left unmatched: 4. CDR1 and CDR2 (germline): LGHNA, YSLEER. This CDR3 has 16 amino acids. The CDR3 nucleotides are TGCGCCAGCAGCCAAGGAAGGGAGGGGGCCAAAAACATTCAGTACTTC. It is translated as CASSQGREGAKNIQYF.